This section outlines one T cell receptor (beta chain) sequence together with its context. The antigen is unknown. Participating donors were healthy, HIV-negative adults free of recent acute infections or vaccinations. In unsorted samples, genomic DNA was obtained using about 90 million PBMCs. Study processing details: For the immunoSEQ data, sequences were junction-only without quality scores, so filtering differed. Libraries were prepared by immunoSEQ multiplex PCR; TCRdb keeps only in-frame clonotypes and omits some of them. Clone size and the V and J calls come from that table; the DNA yielded D and trimming. The data contain 400,000 to 550,000 clones, 65% to 80% of them seen just once; the ten biggest clones take up less than 15%. This entry comes from a study of shared clonotypes between healthy human individuals. The CDR3 contains 19 residues. Germline loops: CDR1 SGHTA, CDR2 FQGTGA. J was trimmed by 6 bases and V by 0 bases; bases with no gene match: 12.

General study findings and limits: The study drew on few donors, limiting represented genetic and exposure-history diversity.

The sequence was collected from a woman in her forties in good health. Some clones in this sample may be carry-over from other donors' samples. Sequencing used PBMCs. V gene TRBV7-3 combines with J gene TRBJ2-2; 11 nucleotides agree with TRBD2. CDR3 sequence (DNA): TGTGCCAGCAGCTTAACAGTAGCGGGAGGGCCGTACGGAGCCGGGGAGCTGTTTTTT. Encoded protein: CASSLTVAGGPYGAGELFF.